This TCR beta chain was found in a study of cytomegalovirus exposure and HLA in healthy donors. Study results and limitations: High specificity and sensitivity for cytomegalovirus status were reported for the classifier.

Sequenced by immunoSEQ multiplex PCR; TCRdb stores in-frame clones only, minus some. The sample has approximately 170,000 clones, approximately 88% seen once; the top ten hold around 9.6%. A word on this clone: Its antigen is as yet unknown.

The V gene's germline CDR1 is MNHEY and CDR2 SMNVEV (reference sequence). V was trimmed by 6 bases and J by 4 bases, leaving 4 bases between them. CDR3 length equals 11 residues. The clonotype was recovered from a man aged 25 to 40 in good health and CMV-seropositive. Input material: PBMCs. The genes are TRBV27 and TRBJ2-1; D uncertain. Written as DNA, the CDR3 is TGTGCCAGCAGCCAATACAATGAGCAGTTCTTC. It translates to CASSQYNEQFF.